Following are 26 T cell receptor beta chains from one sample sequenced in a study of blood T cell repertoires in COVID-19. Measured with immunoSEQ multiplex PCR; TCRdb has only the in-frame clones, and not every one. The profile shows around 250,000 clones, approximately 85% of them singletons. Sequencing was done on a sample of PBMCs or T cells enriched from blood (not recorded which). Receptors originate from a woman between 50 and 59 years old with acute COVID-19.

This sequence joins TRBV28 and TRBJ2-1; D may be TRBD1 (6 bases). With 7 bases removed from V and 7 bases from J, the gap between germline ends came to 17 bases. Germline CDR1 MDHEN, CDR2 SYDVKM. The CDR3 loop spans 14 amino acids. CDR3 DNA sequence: TGTGCCAGCATTTCGGGACACCCTACAAATGAGCAGTTCTTC. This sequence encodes CASISGHPTNEQFF.

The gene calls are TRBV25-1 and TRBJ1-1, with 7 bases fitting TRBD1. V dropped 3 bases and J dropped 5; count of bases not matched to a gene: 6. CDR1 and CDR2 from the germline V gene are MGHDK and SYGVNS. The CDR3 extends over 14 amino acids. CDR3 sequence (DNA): TGTGCCAGCAGTGACCCGACAGGGAGTACTGAAGCTTTCTTT. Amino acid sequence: CASSDPTGSTEAFF.

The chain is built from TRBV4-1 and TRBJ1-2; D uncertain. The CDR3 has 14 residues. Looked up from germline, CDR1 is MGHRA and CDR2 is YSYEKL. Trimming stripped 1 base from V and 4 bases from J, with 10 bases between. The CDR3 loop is CASSQVGGFYGYTF. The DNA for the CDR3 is TGCGCCAGCAGCCAAGTAGGAGGGTTCTATGGCTACACCTTC.

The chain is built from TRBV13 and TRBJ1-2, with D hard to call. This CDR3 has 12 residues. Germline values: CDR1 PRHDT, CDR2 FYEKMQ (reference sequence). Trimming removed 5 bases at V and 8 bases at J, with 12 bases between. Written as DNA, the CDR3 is TGTGCCAGCAGCGAGGGTTCTATGGGCTACACCTTC. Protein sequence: CASSEGSMGYTF. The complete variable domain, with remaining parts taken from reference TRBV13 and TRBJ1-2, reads AAGVIQSPRHLIKEKRETATLKCYPIPRHDTVYWYQQGPGQDPQFLISFYEKMQSDKGSIPDRFSAQQFSDYHSELNMSSLELGDSALYFCASSEGSMGYTFGSGTRLTVV.

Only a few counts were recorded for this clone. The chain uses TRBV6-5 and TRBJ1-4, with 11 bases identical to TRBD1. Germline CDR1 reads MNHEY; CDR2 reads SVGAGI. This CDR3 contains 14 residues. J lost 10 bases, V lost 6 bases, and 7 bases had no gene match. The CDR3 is CASRDGTGGGKLFF. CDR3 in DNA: TGTGCCAGCAGGGACGGGACAGGGGGAGGAAAACTGTTTTTT.

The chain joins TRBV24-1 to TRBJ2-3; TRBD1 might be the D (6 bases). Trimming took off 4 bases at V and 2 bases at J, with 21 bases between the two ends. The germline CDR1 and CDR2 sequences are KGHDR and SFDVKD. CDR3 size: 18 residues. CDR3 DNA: TGTGCCACCAGTGAGTCTGCAAAAATCGGACAGTCCACAGATACGCAGTATTTT. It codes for CATSESAKIGQSTDTQYF.

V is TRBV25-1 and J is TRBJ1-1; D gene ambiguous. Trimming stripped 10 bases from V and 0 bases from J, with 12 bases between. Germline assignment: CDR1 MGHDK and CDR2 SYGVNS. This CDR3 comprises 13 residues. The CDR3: CATQTEMNTEAFF. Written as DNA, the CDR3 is TGTGCCACCCAGACGGAGATGAACACTGAAGCTTTCTTT.

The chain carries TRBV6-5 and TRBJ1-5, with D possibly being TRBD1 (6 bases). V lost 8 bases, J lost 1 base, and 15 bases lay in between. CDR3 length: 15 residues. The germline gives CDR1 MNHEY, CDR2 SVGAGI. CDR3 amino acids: CASLGGQTSNQPQHF. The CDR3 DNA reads TGTGCCAGCTTGGGCGGACAGACGAGCAATCAGCCCCAGCATTTT.

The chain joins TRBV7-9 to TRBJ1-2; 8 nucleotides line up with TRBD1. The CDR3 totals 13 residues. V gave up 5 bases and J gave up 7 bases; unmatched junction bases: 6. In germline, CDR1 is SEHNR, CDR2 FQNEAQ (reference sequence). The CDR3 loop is CASSRTGMGGYTF. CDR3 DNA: TGTGCCAGCAGCCGGACAGGGATGGGTGGCTACACCTTC.

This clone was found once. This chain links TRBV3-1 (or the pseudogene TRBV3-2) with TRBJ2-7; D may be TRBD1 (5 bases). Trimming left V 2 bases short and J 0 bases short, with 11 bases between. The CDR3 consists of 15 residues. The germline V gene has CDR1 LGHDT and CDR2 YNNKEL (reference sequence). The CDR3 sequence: CASSQRQGLSYEQYF. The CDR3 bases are TGTGCCAGCAGCCAAAGGCAGGGCCTCTCCTACGAGCAGTACTTC.

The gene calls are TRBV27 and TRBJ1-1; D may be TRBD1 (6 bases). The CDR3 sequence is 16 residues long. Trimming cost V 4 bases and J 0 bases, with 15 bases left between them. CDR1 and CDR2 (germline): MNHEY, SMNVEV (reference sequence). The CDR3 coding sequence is TGTGCCAGCAGTTCCCTTCTGACAGGTATGAACACTGAAGCTTTCTTT. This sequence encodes CASSSLLTGMNTEAFF.

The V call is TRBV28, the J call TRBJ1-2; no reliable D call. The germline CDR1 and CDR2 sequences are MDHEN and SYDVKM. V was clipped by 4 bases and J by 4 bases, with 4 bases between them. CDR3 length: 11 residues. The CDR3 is CASSSFYGYTF. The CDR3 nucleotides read TGTGCCAGCAGTTCGTTCTATGGCTACACCTTC.

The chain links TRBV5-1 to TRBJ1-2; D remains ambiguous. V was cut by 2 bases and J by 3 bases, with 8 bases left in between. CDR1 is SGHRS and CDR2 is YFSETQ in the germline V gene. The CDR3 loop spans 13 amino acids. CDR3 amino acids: CASSLGGDYGYTF. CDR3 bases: TGCGCCAGCAGCTTAGGAGGAGACTATGGCTACACCTTC.

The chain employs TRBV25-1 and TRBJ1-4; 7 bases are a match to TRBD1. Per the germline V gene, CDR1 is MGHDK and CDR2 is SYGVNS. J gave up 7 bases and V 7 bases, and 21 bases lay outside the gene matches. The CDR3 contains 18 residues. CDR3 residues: CASNPTRQGVEVREKLFF. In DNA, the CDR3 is TGTGCCAGCAACCCAACACGACAGGGAGTAGAGGTACGTGAAAAACTGTTTTTT.

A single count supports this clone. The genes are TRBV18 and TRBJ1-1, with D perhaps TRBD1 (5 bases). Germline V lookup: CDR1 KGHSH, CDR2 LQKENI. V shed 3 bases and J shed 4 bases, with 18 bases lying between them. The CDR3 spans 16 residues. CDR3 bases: TGTGCCAGCTCACCCACCAGAAGTACAGGTAGCACTGAAGCTTTCTTT. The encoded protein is CASSPTRSTGSTEAFF.

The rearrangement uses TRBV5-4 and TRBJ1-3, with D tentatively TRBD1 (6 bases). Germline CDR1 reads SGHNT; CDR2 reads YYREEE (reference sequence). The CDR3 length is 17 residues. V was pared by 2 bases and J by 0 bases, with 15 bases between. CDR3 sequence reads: CASSLLLQGDSGNTIYF. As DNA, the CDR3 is TGTGCCAGCAGCTTATTGCTACAGGGAGACTCTGGAAACACCATATATTTT.

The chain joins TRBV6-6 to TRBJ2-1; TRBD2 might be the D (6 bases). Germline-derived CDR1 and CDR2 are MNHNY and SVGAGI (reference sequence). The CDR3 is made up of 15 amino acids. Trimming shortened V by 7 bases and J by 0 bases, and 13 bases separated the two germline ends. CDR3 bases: TGTGCCAGCATTAATCTGGAGGGCTCCTACAATGAGCAGTTCTTC. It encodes CASINLEGSYNEQFF.

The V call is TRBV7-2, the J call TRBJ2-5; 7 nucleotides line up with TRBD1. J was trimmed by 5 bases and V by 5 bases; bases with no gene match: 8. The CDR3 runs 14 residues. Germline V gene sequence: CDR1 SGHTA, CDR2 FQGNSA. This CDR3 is CASSPGQALETQYF. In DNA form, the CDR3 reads TGTGCCAGCAGCCCTGGACAGGCCCTGGAGACCCAGTACTTC. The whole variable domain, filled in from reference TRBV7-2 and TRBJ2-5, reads GAGVSQSPSNKVTEKGKDVELRCDPISGHTALYWYRQSLGQGLEFLIYFQGNSAPDKSGLPSDRFSAERTGGSVSTLTIQRTQQEDSAVYLCASSPGQALETQYFGPGTRLLVL.

Written as DNA, the CDR3 is TGTGCCAGCAGCGGCGGGGGCCATGAGCAGTTCTTC. Protein: CASSGGGHEQFF. The V gene is TRBV7-2, the J gene TRBJ2-1; D possibly corresponds to TRBD2 (7 bases). Germline V gene lookup returns CDR1 SGHTA and CDR2 FQGNSA. CDR3 length equals 12 residues. Trimming pared 5 bases from V and 8 bases from J, leaving 10 bases between.

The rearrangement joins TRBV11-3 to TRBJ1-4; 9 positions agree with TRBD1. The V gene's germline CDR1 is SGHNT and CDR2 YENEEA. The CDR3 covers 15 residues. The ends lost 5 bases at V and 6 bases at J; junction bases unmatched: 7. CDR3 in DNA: TGTGCCAGCAGCACAAGGACAGGGGTGCATGAAAAACTGTTTTTT. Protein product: CASSTRTGVHEKLFF.

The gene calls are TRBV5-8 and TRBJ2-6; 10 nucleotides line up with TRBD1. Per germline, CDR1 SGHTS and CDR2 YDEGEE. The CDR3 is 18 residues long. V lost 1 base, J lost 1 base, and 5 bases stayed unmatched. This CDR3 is CASSLYRGQGSGANVLTF. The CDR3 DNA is TGTGCCAGCAGCTTGTACAGGGGACAGGGGTCTGGGGCCAACGTCCTGACTTTC.

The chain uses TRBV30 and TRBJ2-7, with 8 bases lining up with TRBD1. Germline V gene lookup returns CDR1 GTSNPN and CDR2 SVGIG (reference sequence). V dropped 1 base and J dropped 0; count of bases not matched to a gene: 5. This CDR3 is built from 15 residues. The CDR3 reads CAWSAKDRVSYEQYF. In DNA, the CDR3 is TGTGCCTGGAGTGCAAAGGACAGGGTCTCCTACGAGCAGTACTTC.

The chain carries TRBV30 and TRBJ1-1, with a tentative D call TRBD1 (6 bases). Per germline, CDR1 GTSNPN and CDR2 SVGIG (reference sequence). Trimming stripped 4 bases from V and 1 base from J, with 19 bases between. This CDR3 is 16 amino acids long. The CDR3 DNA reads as TGTGCCTGGAACCACCTTACCGGACAGAGGAACACTGAAGCTTTCTTT. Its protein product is CAWNHLTGQRNTEAFF.

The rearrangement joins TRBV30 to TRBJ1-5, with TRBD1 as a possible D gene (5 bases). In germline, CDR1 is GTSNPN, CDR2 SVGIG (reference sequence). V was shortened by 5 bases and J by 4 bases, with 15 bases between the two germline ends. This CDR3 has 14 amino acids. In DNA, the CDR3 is TGTGCCTGGGGCTTCGGGGGGAATAATCAGCCCCAGCATTTT. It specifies CAWGFGGNNQPQHF.

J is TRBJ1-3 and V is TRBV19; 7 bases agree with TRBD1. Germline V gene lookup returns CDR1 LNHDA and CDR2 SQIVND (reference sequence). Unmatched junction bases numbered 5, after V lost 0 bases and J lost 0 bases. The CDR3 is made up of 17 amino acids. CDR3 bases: TGTGCCAGTAGTATAGATGGACAGGTTTTCTCTGGAAACACCATATATTTT. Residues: CASSIDGQVFSGNTIYF.

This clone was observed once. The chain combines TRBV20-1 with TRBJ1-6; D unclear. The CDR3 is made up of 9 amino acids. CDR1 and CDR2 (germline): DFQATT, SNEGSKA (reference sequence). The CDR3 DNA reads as TGCAGCGTGGCCTCACCCCTCCACTTT. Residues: CSVASPLHF.